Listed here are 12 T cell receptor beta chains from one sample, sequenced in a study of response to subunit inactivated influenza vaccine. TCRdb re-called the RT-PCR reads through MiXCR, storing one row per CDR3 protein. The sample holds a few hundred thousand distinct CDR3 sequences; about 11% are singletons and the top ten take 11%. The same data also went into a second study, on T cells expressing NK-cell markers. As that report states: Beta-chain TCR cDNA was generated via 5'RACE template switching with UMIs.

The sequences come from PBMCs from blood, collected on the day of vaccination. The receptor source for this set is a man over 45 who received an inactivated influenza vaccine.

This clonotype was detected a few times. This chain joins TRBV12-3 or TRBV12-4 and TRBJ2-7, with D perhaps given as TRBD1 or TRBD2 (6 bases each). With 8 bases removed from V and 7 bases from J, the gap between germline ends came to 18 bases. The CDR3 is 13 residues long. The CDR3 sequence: CASGGQGTREQYF. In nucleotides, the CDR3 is TGTGCCAGCGGGGGGCAGGGGACAAGGGAGCAGTACTTC.

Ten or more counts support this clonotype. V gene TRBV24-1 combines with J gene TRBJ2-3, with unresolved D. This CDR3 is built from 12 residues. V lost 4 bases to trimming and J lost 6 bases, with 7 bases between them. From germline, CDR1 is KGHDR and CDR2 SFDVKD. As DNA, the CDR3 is TGTGCCACCAGTGACCATCACGATACGCAGTATTTT. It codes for CATSDHHDTQYF.

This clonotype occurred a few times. The chain's CDR3 is CASSLNRVNYGYTF. The DNA of the CDR3 is TGTGCCAGCAGCTTGAACAGGGTAAACTATGGCTACACCTTC. V gene TRBV7-2 combines with J gene TRBJ1-2; tentative D call: TRBD1 (6 bases). The germline gives CDR1 SGHTA, CDR2 FQGNSA. The CDR3 contains 14 residues. V shed 3 bases and J shed 2 bases, with 10 bases lying between them.

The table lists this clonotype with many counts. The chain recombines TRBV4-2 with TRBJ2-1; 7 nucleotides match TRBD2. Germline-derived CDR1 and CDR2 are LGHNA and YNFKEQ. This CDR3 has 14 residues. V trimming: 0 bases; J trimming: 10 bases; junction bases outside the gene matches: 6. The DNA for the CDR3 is TGTGCCAGCAGCCAAGACCCTACTAGCGACGAGCAGTTCTTC. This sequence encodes CASSQDPTSDEQFF.

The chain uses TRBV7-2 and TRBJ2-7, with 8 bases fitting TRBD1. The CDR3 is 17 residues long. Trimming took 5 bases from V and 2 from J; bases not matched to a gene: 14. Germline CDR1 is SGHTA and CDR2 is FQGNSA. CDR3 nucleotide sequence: TGTGCCAGCAGCCCACGGACAGGGTTAGTATCAGCCTACGAGCAGTACTTC. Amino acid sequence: CASSPRTGLVSAYEQYF.

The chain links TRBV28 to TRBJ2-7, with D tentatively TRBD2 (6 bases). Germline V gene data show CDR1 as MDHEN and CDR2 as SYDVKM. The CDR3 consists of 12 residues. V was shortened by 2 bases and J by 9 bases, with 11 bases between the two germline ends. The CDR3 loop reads CASSLGRSSQYF. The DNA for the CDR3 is TGTGCCAGCAGTTTAGGGAGGAGTTCGCAGTACTTC.

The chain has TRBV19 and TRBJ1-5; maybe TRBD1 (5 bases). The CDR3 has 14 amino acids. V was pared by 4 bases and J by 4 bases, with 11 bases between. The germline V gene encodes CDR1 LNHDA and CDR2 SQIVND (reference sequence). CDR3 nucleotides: TGTGCCAGTAGTACCCAGGGAGGGAATCAGCCCCAGCATTTT. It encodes CASSTQGGNQPQHF.

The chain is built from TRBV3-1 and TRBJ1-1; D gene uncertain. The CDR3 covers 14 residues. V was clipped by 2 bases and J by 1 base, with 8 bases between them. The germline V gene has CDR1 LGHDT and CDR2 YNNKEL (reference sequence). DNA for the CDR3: TGTGCCAGCAGCCAATTATTGGGGAACACTGAAGCTTTCTTT. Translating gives CASSQLLGNTEAFF.

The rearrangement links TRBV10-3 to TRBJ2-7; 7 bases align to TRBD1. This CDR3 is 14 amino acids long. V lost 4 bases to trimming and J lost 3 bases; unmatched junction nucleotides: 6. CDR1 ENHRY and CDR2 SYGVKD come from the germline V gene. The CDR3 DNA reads TGTGCCATCAGTGGGGGACAGCTAAACTACGAGCAGTACTTC. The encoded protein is CAISGGQLNYEQYF.

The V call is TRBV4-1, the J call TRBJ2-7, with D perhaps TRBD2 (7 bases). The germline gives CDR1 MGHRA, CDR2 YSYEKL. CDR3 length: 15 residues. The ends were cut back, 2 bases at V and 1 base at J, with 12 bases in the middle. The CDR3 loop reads CASSQLGGPSYEQYF. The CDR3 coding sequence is TGCGCCAGCAGCCAACTCGGGGGGCCTTCCTACGAGCAGTACTTC.

CDR3: CASSLFQGYYEQYF. As DNA, the CDR3 is TGTGCCAGCAGTTTGTTCCAGGGGTACTACGAGCAGTACTTC. This chain connects TRBV28 to TRBJ2-7, with D perhaps TRBD1 (6 bases). Trimming pared 3 bases from V and 3 bases from J, leaving 12 bases between. This CDR3 is built from 14 residues. CDR1 is MDHEN and CDR2 is SYDVKM in the germline V gene.

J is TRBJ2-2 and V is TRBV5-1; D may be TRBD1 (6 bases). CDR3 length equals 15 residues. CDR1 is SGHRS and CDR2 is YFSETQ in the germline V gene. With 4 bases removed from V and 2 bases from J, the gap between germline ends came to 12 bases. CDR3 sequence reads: CASSLQGPNTGELFF. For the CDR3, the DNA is TGCGCCAGCAGCCTTCAGGGGCCTAACACCGGGGAGCTGTTTTTT. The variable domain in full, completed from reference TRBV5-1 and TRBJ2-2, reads KAGVTQTPRYLIKTRGQQVTLSCSPISGHRSVSWYQQTPGQGLQFLFEYFSETQRNKGNFPGRFSGRQFSNSRSEMNVSTLELGDSALYLCASSLQGPNTGELFFGEGSRLTVL.